This TCR beta chain was captured in a study of CD8 T cells in ankylosing spondylitis. Study-wide findings and caveats: A TCR beta motif of roughly 8 highly homologous variants appeared characteristic of ankylosing spondylitis blood. Disease-associated clones were reportedly significantly overrepresented in matched ankylosing spondylitis synovial fluid.

Note on this clonotype: Its target is unknown. Compared with germline, one end of the junction differs, possibly owing to a read error.

This CDR3 comprises 11 residues. Quantitative molecular-barcoded 5'-RACE generated the TCR beta libraries. TCRdb analysed the 5' RACE reads with MiXCR anew, one entry per CDR3 protein. The repertoire holds about 250,000 distinct CDR3 sequences, with under 8.5% as singletons. The clonotype was recovered from a female donor with ankylosing spondylitis or in good health (not recorded which). The source material was blood, either unsorted or a sorted T cell fraction (not recorded which). The chain couples TRBV12-3 or TRBV12-4 to TRBJ2-7; D not resolved. The CDR3 loop reads CVSSLEGAQYF. As DNA, the CDR3 is TGTGTCAGCAGTTTAGAAGGTGCGCAGTACTTC.